These 6 T cell receptor beta chains were sequenced from one sample in a study of T-cell reconstitution after alpha-beta-depleted transplantation in children. Unique molecular identifiers featured in how the TCRbeta library was prepared. TCRdb recomputed calls from the PCR reads with MiXCR, one row per CDR3 protein. This table has around 200,000 distinct CDR3 sequences, around 9.9% appearing once. The sequencing used PBMCs, collected before TCRalphabeta/CD19-depleted stem cell transplant. The receptors were gathered from a child under two years old with acute myeloid leukemia, due to receive a stem cell transplant.

This clonotype has ten or more counts. The CDR3 DNA sequence: TGCAGCGTAAAACCGACGGAGAACACTGAAGCTTTCTTT. Protein sequence: CSVKPTENTEAFF. The chain recombines TRBV29-1 with TRBJ1-1; D remains unclear. This CDR3 contains 13 residues. The germline gives CDR1 SQVTM, CDR2 ANQGSEA. V lost 6 bases and J lost 1, with 12 bases in between.

Turning to this clonotype: Relative to the germline gene, one junction end is altered; a read error may explain this. V is TRBV5-5 and J is TRBJ1-2; D unclear. There are 14 residues in the CDR3. Germline lookup yields CDR1 SGHKS and CDR2 YYEKEE (reference sequence). CDR3 sequence (DNA): TGTGCCAGCAGCTTCTTCAAGGCTAACTATGGCGACACCTTC. Translation: CASSFFKANYGDTF.

Many counts were recorded for this clonotype. The chain links TRBV20-1 to TRBJ2-3; 10 positions agree with TRBD2. The V and J ends lost 4 bases and 1 base, in that order; junction bases with no gene match: 5. The CDR3 length is 15 residues. Germline V gene lookup returns CDR1 DFQATT and CDR2 SNEGSKA (reference sequence). CDR3 DNA sequence: TGCAGTGCTAACCCTCTAGCGGGAGGCACAGATACGCAGTATTTT. Amino acid sequence: CSANPLAGGTDTQYF.

In its sample, this clonotype was seen many times. The rearrangement joins TRBV18 to TRBJ2-7; weak D call: TRBD1 (6 bases). CDR1 and CDR2 from the germline V gene are KGHSH and LQKENI. This CDR3 is 13 amino acids long. Trimming took off 4 bases at V and 1 base at J, with 8 bases between the two ends. The CDR3 spells CASSQGVSYEQYF. The CDR3 DNA is TGTGCCAGCTCACAGGGGGTATCCTACGAGCAGTACTTC.

The chain combines TRBV20-1 with TRBJ1-1; D is uncertain. V lost 2 bases to trimming and J lost 3 bases, with 4 bases between them. Germline CDR1 DFQATT, CDR2 SNEGSKA (reference sequence). This CDR3 has 11 amino acids. The CDR3 protein is CSARKYTEAFF. CDR3 DNA: TGCAGTGCTAGAAAGTACACTGAAGCTTTCTTT.

This clonotype was recorded at least ten times. For the CDR3, the DNA is TGTGCCAGCACCCTTAGCGGGAATGAGCAGTTCTTC. Encoded protein: CASTLSGNEQFF. The chain links TRBV7-2 to TRBJ2-1; 7 nucleotides align to TRBD2. Germline CDR1 SGHTA, CDR2 FQGNSA. V shed 7 bases, J shed 7 bases, and the junction held 4 bases outside the gene matches. This CDR3 spans 12 amino acids.